This is a list of T cell receptor beta chains from one sample in a study of graft-versus-host responses after intestinal transplantation. TCRdb's copy holds only in-frame clones and misses some; the assay was immunoSEQ multiplex PCR. The table shows roughly 8,600 clones, with less than 40% occurring only once. Specimen: alloreactive CD8+ T cells from a mixed lymphocyte reaction culture, collected before intestinal transplant. The receptors originated from a human patient who received an intestinal transplant. The CDR3 runs from the conserved cysteine through the conserved F or W.

len	j_gene	v_gene	CDR3aa
13	TRBJ2-7	TRBV7-9	CASSLVAAHEQYF
16	TRBJ2-1	TRBV5-6	CASSYSGGGTYNEQFF
16	TRBJ1-2	TRBV7-8	CASSLGGQGAYYGYTF
13	TRBJ1-2	TRBV5-1	CASSLAPNYGYTF
17	TRBJ1-6	TRBV4-3	CASSQDLGDRVNSPLHF
14	TRBJ2-6	TRBV7-9	CASSWTGGANVLTF
13	TRBJ2-3	TRBV2	CASAGADTDTQYF
12	TRBJ2-1	TRBV30	CAWSPHYNEQFF
17	TRBJ1-2	TRBV5-1	CASSLVLEGRMNYGYTF
11	TRBJ2-1	TRBV20-1	CSASREYEQFF
15	TRBJ2-7	TRBV27	CASSLLGGSIDEQYF
15	TRBJ1-6	TRBV27	CASSYDRGNDSPLHF
13	TRBJ2-7	TRBV6-5	CASSEDRVGEQYF
12	TRBJ2-1	TRBV5-4	CASSFGGHEQFF
11	TRBJ2-7	TRBV29-1	CSVVQGVEQYF
14	TRBJ2-1	TRBV29-1	CSVEEGVADNEQFF
13	TRBJ1-2	TRBV30	CAWSVGQYYGYTF
13	TRBJ1-1	TRBV19	CASSMGGNTEAFF
16	TRBJ2-7	TRBV7-9	CASSDHRGKAPYEQYF
13	TRBJ2-1	TRBV27	CASSLSAGHEQFF
22	TRBJ2-1	TRBV29-1	CSAEGPPAQLRPGQGTYNEQFF
15	TRBJ1-2	TRBV7-3	CASSLIGRGGDGYTF
14	TRBJ1-5	TRBV6-6	CASDGTGTNQPQHF
12	TRBJ1-2	TRBV7-6	CASSDRGDGYTF
14	TRBJ2-7	TRBV4-2	CASSPGAGYYEQYF
13	TRBJ2-7	TRBV6-5	CASSYGATYEQYF
15	TRBJ1-4	TRBV5-8	CASSFGTGVYEKLFF
15	TRBJ2-7	TRBV6-1	CASSVVAGGSYEQYF
12	TRBJ1-6	TRBV7-6	CASNTGNSPLHF
13	TRBJ1-5	TRBV30	CAGGVNSNQPQHF
12	TRBJ2-5	TRBV2	CANSGLQETQYF
14	TRBJ2-7	TRBV2	CASSPTRRGDEQYF
15	TRBJ2-7	TRBV19	CATSWGRRTNYEQYF
14	TRBJ1-4	TRBV5-1	CASRRRVTNEKLFF
17	TRBJ2-3	TRBV13	CASSAEGTGRFGDTQYF
14	TRBJ1-1	TRBV29-1	CSTKAEAMNTEAFF
17	TRBJ1-2	TRBV2	CASRDSNRGHSVYGYTF
14	TRBJ1-2	TRBV27	CATRGQGVNYGYTF
14	TRBJ2-7	TRBV19	CASSQAGTSYEQYF
15	TRBJ2-4	TRBV2	CASIGLTLAKNIQYF
14	TRBJ2-7	TRBV10-2	CASSWTSGTYEQYF
16	TRBJ1-6	TRBV28	CASSPWTGPNNSPLHF
12	TRBJ2-7	TRBV2	CASSSPVLEQYF
17	TRBJ1-5	TRBV7-2	CASSLGYGHYSNQPQHF
15	TRBJ2-7	TRBV6-1	CASSPSLLRGYEQYF
10	TRBJ1-2	TRBV25-1	CARDRAGYTF
13	TRBJ2-3	TRBV7-9	CASSYFRGDTQYF
14	TRBJ2-2	TRBV19	CASSINTATGELFF
16	TRBJ2-5	TRBV5-1	CASSLGLAGSQETQYF